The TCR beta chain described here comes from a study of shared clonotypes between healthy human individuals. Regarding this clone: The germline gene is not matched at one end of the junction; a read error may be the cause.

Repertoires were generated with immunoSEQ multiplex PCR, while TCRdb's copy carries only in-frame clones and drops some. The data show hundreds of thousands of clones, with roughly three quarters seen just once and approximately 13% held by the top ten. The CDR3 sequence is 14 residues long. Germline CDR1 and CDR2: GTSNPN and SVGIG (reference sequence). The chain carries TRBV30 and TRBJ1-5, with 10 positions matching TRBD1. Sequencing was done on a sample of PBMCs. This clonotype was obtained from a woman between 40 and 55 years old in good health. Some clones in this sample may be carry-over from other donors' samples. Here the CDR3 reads CAWSGDRGNRPQHF. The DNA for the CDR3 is TGTGCCTGGAGTGGGGACAGGGGCAATCGGCCCCAGCATTTT.